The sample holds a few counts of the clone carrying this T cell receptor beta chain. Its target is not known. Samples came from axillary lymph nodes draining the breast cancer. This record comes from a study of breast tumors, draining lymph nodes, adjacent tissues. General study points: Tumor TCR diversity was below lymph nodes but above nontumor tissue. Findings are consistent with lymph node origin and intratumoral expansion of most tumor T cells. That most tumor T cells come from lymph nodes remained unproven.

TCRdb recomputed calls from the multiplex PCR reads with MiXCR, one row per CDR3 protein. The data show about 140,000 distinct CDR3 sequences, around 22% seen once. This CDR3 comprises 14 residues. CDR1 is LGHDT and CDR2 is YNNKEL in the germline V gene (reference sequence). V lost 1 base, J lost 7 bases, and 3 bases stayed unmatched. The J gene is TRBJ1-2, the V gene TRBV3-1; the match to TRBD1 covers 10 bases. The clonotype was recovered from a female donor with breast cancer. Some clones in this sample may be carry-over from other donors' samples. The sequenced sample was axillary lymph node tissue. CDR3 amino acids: CASSQGRDRGGYTF. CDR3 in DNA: TGTGCCAGCAGCCAAGGCCGGGACAGGGGTGGCTACACCTTC.